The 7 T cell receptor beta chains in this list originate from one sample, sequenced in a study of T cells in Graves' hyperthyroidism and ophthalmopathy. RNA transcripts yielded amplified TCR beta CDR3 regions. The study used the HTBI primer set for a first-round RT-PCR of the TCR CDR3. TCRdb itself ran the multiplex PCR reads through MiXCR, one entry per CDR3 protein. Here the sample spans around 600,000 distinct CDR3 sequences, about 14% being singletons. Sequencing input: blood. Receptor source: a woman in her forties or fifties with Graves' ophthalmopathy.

This chain's CDR3 is CASSLGHGDTDEKLFF. The CDR3 bases are TGTGCCAGCAGCTTAGGCCACGGGGACACGGATGAAAAACTGTTTTTT. J is TRBJ1-4 and V is TRBV7-9, with D possibly being TRBD1 (6 bases). The germline CDR1 and CDR2 sequences are SEHNR and FQNEAQ (reference sequence). The CDR3 covers 16 residues. V lost 1 base and J 6 bases, leaving 15 bases between the germline ends.

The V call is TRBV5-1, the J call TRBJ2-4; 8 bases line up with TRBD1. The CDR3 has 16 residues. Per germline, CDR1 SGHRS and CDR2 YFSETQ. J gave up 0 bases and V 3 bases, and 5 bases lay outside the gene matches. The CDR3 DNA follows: TGCGCCAGCAGCTGGGGGACAGGACTAGCCAAAAACATTCAGTACTTC. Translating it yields CASSWGTGLAKNIQYF.

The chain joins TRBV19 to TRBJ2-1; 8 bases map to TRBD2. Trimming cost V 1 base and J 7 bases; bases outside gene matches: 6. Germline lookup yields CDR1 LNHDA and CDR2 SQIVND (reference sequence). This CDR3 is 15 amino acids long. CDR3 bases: TGTGCCAGTAGTATAGGCCCCCAGCGGGGGAATGAGCAGTTCTTC. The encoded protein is CASSIGPQRGNEQFF.

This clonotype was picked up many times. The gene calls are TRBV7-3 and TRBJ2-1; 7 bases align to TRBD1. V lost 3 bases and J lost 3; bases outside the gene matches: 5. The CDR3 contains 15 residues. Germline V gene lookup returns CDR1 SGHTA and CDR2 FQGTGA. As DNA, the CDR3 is TGTGCCAGCAGCTTGAATCAGGGGGTCTACAATGAGCAGTTCTTC. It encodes CASSLNQGVYNEQFF.

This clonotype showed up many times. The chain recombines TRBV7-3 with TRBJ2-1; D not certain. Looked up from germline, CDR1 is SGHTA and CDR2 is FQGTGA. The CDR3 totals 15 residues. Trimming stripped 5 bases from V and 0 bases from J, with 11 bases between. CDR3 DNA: TGTGCCAGCAGCCCCCAAGTGAGCTCCTACAATGAGCAGTTCTTC. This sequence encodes CASSPQVSSYNEQFF.

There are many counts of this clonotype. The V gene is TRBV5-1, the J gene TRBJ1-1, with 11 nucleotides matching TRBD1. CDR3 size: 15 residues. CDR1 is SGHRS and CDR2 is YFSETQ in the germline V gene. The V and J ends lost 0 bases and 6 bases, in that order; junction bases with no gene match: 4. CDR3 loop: CASSLEGQGASEAFF. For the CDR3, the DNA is TGCGCCAGCAGCTTGGAAGGACAGGGGGCGTCTGAAGCTTTCTTT.

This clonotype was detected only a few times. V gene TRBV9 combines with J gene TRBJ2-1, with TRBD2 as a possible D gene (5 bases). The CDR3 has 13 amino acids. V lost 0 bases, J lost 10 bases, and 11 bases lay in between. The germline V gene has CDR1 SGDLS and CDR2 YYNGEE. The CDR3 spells CASSVVTGVEQFF. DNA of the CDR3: TGTGCCAGCAGCGTAGTAACCGGGGTAGAGCAGTTCTTC.